The 10 T cell receptor beta chains given below trace back to one sample, sequenced in a study of human T cells and chemical hapten exposure. TCRdb re-analysed the RACE reads in MiXCR, keeping a single row per CDR3 protein. The sample consists of around 380,000 distinct CDR3 sequences, 4.8% of them appearing once. Described time point: patch test 1, 2 weeks after DPC sensitization. Indicated treatment: therapeutic diphenylcyclopropenone sensitization with weekly scalp DPC. The source was whole blood, collected in connection with sensitization to the hapten diphenylcyclopropenone (DPC). These TCRs come from a woman between 50 and 59 years old with alopecia areata. Some clones in this sample may be carry-over from other donors' samples.

This clonotype was picked up a small number of times. This rearrangement joins TRBV11-3 to TRBJ1-1; 7 bases match TRBD1. Germline V CDR1 and CDR2: SGHNT, YENEEA. This CDR3 is 14 amino acids long. Trimming at V came to 5 bases and at J to 0 bases, leaving 3 bases not matched to a gene. The CDR3 nucleotides are TGTGCCAGCAGCCAAGGGGGCGTGAACACTGAAGCTTTCTTT. The encoded protein is CASSQGGVNTEAFF.

The chain links TRBV20-1 to TRBJ2-3; 9 nucleotides align to TRBD2. The V gene end was trimmed by 0 bases and the J gene end by 5 bases; junction bases not matched to a gene: 9. The CDR3 spans 16 residues. The germline V gene has CDR1 DFQATT and CDR2 SNEGSKA (reference sequence). The CDR3 reads CSARDPSGGPRDTQYF. The CDR3 bases are TGCAGTGCTAGAGATCCCAGCGGGGGGCCCCGAGATACGCAGTATTTT.

This clonotype was picked up many times. The V gene is TRBV29-1, the J gene TRBJ2-5; possibly TRBD1 for D (5 bases). The CDR3 loop spans 12 amino acids. Trimming shortened V by 4 bases and J by 5 bases, and 11 bases separated the two germline ends. The germline V gene encodes CDR1 SQVTM and CDR2 ANQGSEA. The CDR3 DNA follows: TGCAGCGTTGTAGGGGCCGGTGAGACCCAGTACTTC. Translating it yields CSVVGAGETQYF.

This clonotype was observed at least ten times. The chain uses TRBV7-9 and TRBJ1-6; D not certain. The CDR3 runs 13 residues. The V gene lost 2 bases and the J gene lost 8 bases, with 7 bases spanning the gap. Germline assignment: CDR1 SEHNR and CDR2 FQNEAQ (reference sequence). CDR3 nucleotide sequence: TGTGCCAGCAGCTTAAAACCGGATTCACCCCTCCACTTT. It yields the protein CASSLKPDSPLHF.

This clonotype came up many times. V usage is TRBV6-5 and J usage is TRBJ2-5; D perhaps matches TRBD1 (6 bases). Germline-derived CDR1 and CDR2 are MNHEY and SVGAGI. Deletions cut 6 bases from V and 1 base from J, with 12 bases between. This CDR3 is 14 amino acids long. The CDR3 reads CASRFSDSQETQYF. The CDR3 DNA sequence: TGTGCCAGCAGATTCTCGGACAGCCAAGAGACCCAGTACTTC.

This clonotype occurred a few times. The V gene is TRBV5-1, the J gene TRBJ2-7, with D maybe TRBD1 (6 bases). The V gene lost 1 base and the J gene lost 0 bases, with 23 bases spanning the gap. The germline V gene encodes CDR1 SGHRS and CDR2 YFSETQ. The CDR3 is 19 amino acids. CDR3 in amino acids: CASSLKSYRERRYSYEQYF. In DNA, the CDR3 is TGCGCCAGCAGCTTGAAGTCCTACAGGGAAAGGCGCTACTCCTACGAGCAGTACTTC. Based on the CDR3 plus reference TRBV5-1 and TRBJ2-7, the full variable domain is KAGVTQTPRYLIKTRGQQVTLSCSPISGHRSVSWYQQTPGQGLQFLFEYFSETQRNKGNFPGRFSGRQFSNSRSEMNVSTLELGDSALYLCASSLKSYRERRYSYEQYFGPGTRLTVT.

In this sample, this clonotype turned up many times. The rearrangement uses TRBV12-3 or TRBV12-4 and TRBJ2-2, with 12 positions matching TRBD2. The CDR3 sequence is 16 residues long. The trim removed 6 bases at V and 7 bases at J, leaving 9 bases unmatched. The CDR3 here is CASSPTSGSVIGELFF. For the CDR3, the DNA is TGTGCCAGCAGCCCGACTAGCGGGAGTGTGATCGGGGAGCTGTTTTTT.

This clonotype came up many times. The rearrangement joins TRBV29-1 to TRBJ2-7; the D call may be TRBD1 or TRBD2 (5 bases each). The CDR3 extends over 12 amino acids. Between the trimmed V and J ends, which lost 3 bases and 2 bases, there was a span of 8 bases. The germline V gene has CDR1 SQVTM and CDR2 ANQGSEA. CDR3 residues: CSVEGETYEQYF. The CDR3 DNA is TGCAGCGTTGAGGGGGAAACCTACGAGCAGTACTTC.

V gene TRBV12-3 or TRBV12-4 combines with J gene TRBJ1-4, with 9 positions matching TRBD1. Germline trimming cut 5 bases from V and 8 bases from J; bases unmatched to any gene: 9. This CDR3 spans 15 amino acids. The CDR3 spells CASSPGTGMGEKLFF. CDR3 bases: TGTGCCAGCAGTCCGGGGACAGGGATGGGCGAAAAACTGTTTTTT.

In its sample, this clonotype was seen many times. The chain uses TRBV7-4 and TRBJ1-4, with a possible D match to TRBD1 (6 bases). Trimming removed 4 bases from V and 1 base from J, with 10 bases in between. CDR1 and CDR2 (germline): SGHVT, SQSDAQ. This CDR3 has 15 residues. Written as DNA, the CDR3 is TGTGCCAGCAGCTCCACAGGGAAAACTAATGAAAAACTGTTTTTT. It specifies CASSSTGKTNEKLFF.